What follows describes a single T cell receptor beta chain. Its target is unknown. Treatment here: oral pan-JAK inhibitor, 5-10 mg twice daily. Individuals with alopecia areata gave both lesional scalp punch biopsies and peripheral blood for collection. Following RNA extraction, reverse transcription yielded cDNA that acted as the sequencing template. Measured with immunoSEQ multiplex PCR; TCRdb has only the in-frame clones, and not every one. Of more than 110,000 clones in the sample, around half were seen once. The data derive from a study of CD8+ T cells in alopecia areata. Study-level background: Treatment comprised oral tofacitinib, 5 to 10 mg twice daily, in treated patients.

The V end was cut by 1 base, the J end by 3 bases, with 7 bases between. Germline CDR1 reads SGHTA; CDR2 reads FQGNSA. CDR3 length equals 14 residues. Broader study findings: Sequenced scalp T cells also include alphabeta T cells resident in normal skin.

V gene TRBV7-2 combines with J gene TRBJ2-1; tentative D call: TRBD2 (6 bases). The origin of this receptor is a human donor with alopecia areata. This sample comprised CD8+ T cells sorted from blood, obtained at week 4, from a patient treated with tofacitinib. The CDR3 nucleotides are TGTGCCAGCAGCTTAGTGGGGGGCTACAATGAGCAGTTCTTC. Its translation is CASSLVGGYNEQFF. The full variable domain, its missing parts supplied by reference TRBV7-2 and TRBJ2-1, is GAGVSQSPSNKVTEKGKDVELRCDPISGHTALYWYRQSLGQGLEFLIYFQGNSAPDKSGLPSDRFSAERTGGSVSTLTIQRTQQEDSAVYLCASSLVGGYNEQFFGPGTRLTVL.